This TCR beta chain was obtained from a study of CD8 T cells in ankylosing spondylitis. Trimming shortened V by 0 bases and J by 3 bases, and 5 bases separated the two germline ends. The CDR3 extends over 13 amino acids. Germline V gene data show CDR1 as KGHSY and CDR2 as FQNENV. Findings and caveats of the study: In synovial fluid and blood from reactive arthritis, some motif variants were previously reported. A motif in TCR beta, a set of several highly homologous variants, appeared characteristic of ankylosing spondylitis blood.

TCRdb re-analysed the 5' RACE reads in MiXCR, keeping a single row per CDR3 protein. Among about 480,000 distinct CDR3 sequences listed, 17% were seen once. In this sample, this clonotype turned up a few times. Antigen unknown. This TCR came from a male donor with ankylosing spondylitis. Sequencing was done on a sample of blood, either unsorted or a sorted T cell fraction (not recorded which). The chain employs TRBV16 and TRBJ1-1; D uncertain. DNA of the CDR3: TGTGCCAGCAGCCAATCGCGGGACACTGAAGCTTTCTTT. Translation gives CASSQSRDTEAFF.